Reported below is one TCR beta chain. As yet, its antigen is unknown. Germline V gene data show CDR1 as LNHDA and CDR2 as SQIVND (reference sequence). The CDR3 spans 17 residues. Germline trimming cut 3 bases from V and 0 bases from J; bases unmatched to any gene: 4. The source of the sample is a study of regulatory and conventional T cells in RAG deficiency. Regarding the study as a whole: RAG-deficient patients showed markedly lower Shannon entropy and higher Simpson indices than control T-cell subsets. Shorter CDR3s in all patient subsets; >75% Treg-Tconv overlap in Omenn.

Using immunoSEQ multiplex PCR, the repertoire was profiled, and TCRdb retains in-frame clones only, with some absent. Here the sample spans just over 6,500 clones, roughly four fifths being singletons. The data were also submitted as part of a second study, on regulatory T cells. That work states: Amplification used 52 TRBV primers and 13 TRBJ primers. Regulatory T cells showed the strongest V-J pair restriction and V/J gene skewing among patient repertoires.

The receptor comes from a human donor in good health. The specimen sequenced was CD8+ T cells sorted from blood. The chain is built from TRBV19 and TRBJ1-4; TRBD1 matches 10 bases. The CDR3 region is CASSMGDRGATNEKLFF. The CDR3, as DNA: TGTGCCAGTAGTATGGGGGACAGGGGAGCAACTAATGAAAAACTGTTTTTT.